Listed below are T cell receptor beta chains from one sample, sequenced in a study of neurological immune-mediated disorders. MiXCR, run by TCRdb on the 5' RACE reads, gives a single entry per CDR3 protein. The sample contains more than 20,000 distinct CDR3 sequences, approximately 2.7% of which appear only once. The specimen sequenced was PBMCs. The source is a woman aged 45-60 years with multiple sclerosis. Both conserved end residues are part of each CDR3. D genes are given only for firm matches. The size entry is marked missing in some rows and otherwise reads once, few, many or a size class.

TRBJ2-5	TRBV10-3	many	-	TGTGCCATCAGCAACAGCAAACAAGAGACCCAGTACTTC	CAISNSKQETQYF
TRBJ2-7	TRBV6-5	few	TRBD2	TGTGCCAGCAGTGGGGCTAGCGGGCCCACCTATTACTACGAGCAGTACTTC	CASSGASGPTYYYEQYF
TRBJ1-2	TRBV12-3/TRBV12-4	many	-	TGTGCCAGCAGTCGTATAACTTGGGATGGCTACACCTTC	CASSRITWDGYTF
TRBJ2-2	TRBV9	many	TRBD2	TGTGCCAGCAGCGTAGGCCTAGCGGGGGTCGGGGAGCTGTTTTTT	CASSVGLAGVGELFF
TRBJ2-3	TRBV24-1	many	TRBD2	TGTGCCACCAGTGACCAGCGGGGGCGCACAGATACGCAGTATTTT	CATSDQRGRTDTQYF
TRBJ1-2	TRBV20-1	many	-	TGCAGTGCTAGTCCTAGACAGGCTCCTGGCTACACCTTC	CSASPRQAPGYTF
TRBJ2-3	TRBV9	many	-	TGTGCCGGAGACTGGGCAGATACGCAGTATTTT	CAGDWADTQYF
TRBJ2-5	TRBV5-1	few	TRBD1	TGCGCCAGCACGTGGACGACAGGGTTTCAAGAGACCCAGTACTTC	CASTWTTGFQETQYF
TRBJ2-3	TRBV7-2	many	-	TGTGCCAGCAGCTTAGGCGGGCGGGTGGATACGCAGTATTTT	CASSLGGRVDTQYF
TRBJ2-5	TRBV20-1	many	TRBD1	TGCAGTGCTCACCCGCTACAGGGGATGGGGCAAGAGACCCAGTACTTC	CSAHPLQGMGQETQYF
TRBJ2-6	TRBV4-1	many	-	TGCGCCAGCAGCCAAGATGGGACTGTCTCTGGGGCCAACGTCCTGACTTTC	CASSQDGTVSGANVLTF
TRBJ2-7	TRBV3-1	many	TRBD2	TGTGCCAGCAGCCAAGGTCCGGGGGGATCAAGAGAGCAGTACTTC	CASSQGPGGSREQYF
TRBJ1-2	TRBV12-3/TRBV12-4	many	-	TGTGCCAGCAGTTGGGACTCCGGCTACACCTTC	CASSWDSGYTF
TRBJ2-7	TRBV7-9	many	-	TGTGCCAGCAGCTCGGAACTTGACGCAGCCTACGAGCAGTACTTC	CASSSELDAAYEQYF
TRBJ1-3	TRBV10-3	many	-	TGTGCCATCAGCGGAGGGGATCTTGGAAACACCATATATTTT	CAISGGDLGNTIYF
TRBJ2-1	TRBV20-1	many	TRBD2	TGCAGTGCTCCTAGCGGGAGAAATGCTCTCAATGAGCAGTTCTTC	CSAPSGRNALNEQFF
TRBJ2-7	TRBV11-3	many	TRBD2	TGTGCCAGCAGCCGTAGCGGGAATGAGCAGTACTTC	CASSRSGNEQYF
TRBJ1-1	TRBV18	few	-	TGTGCCAGCTCAGAGTCCAGGGACACTGAAGCTTTCTTT	CASSESRDTEAFF
TRBJ2-7	TRBV5-1	many	TRBD1	TGCGCCAGCTCGGGACAGGGGGCTTACGAGCAGTACTTC	CASSGQGAYEQYF
TRBJ2-6	TRBV25-1	many	-	TGTGCCAGCAGTGAATATAAGGGGACAGGGGCCAACGTCCTGACTTTC	CASSEYKGTGANVLTF
TRBJ2-5	TRBV20-1	many	-	TGCAGTGCTGGGGCGGCGGGAACCTTGGAGACCCAGTACTTC	CSAGAAGTLETQYF
TRBJ1-1	TRBV12-3/TRBV12-4	many	-	TGTGCCAGCAGTCTGGTGGGGACCACTGAAGCTTTCTTT	CASSLVGTTEAFF
TRBJ2-1	TRBV20-1	many	TRBD1	TGCAGTGCTAGATTCGGGACAGGGTACAATGAGCAGTTCTTC	CSARFGTGYNEQFF
TRBJ2-3	TRBV7-6	many	-	TGTGCCAGCAGCTTAGCGTTGGATGTTACGCAGTATTTT	CASSLALDVTQYF
TRBJ1-3	TRBV5-1	many	-	TGCGCCAGCAGCTTCGGCAGTTCGAGCTCTGGAAACACCATATATTTT	CASSFGSSSSGNTIYF
TRBJ2-7	TRBV20-1	medium-sized	TRBD2	TGCAGTGCGATTCGACTAGCGGACTACGAGCAGTACTTC	CSAIRLADYEQYF
TRBJ1-1	TRBV5-1	many	TRBD1	TGCGCCAGCAGCGAAGACAGGGCAATTAACACTGAAGCTTTCTTT	CASSEDRAINTEAFF
TRBJ2-5	TRBV6-2/TRBV6-3	many	-	TGTGCCAGCAGTTATACGGAGACCCAGTACTTC	CASSYTETQYF
TRBJ1-1	TRBV5-1	many	-	TGCGCCAGCAGCGTGGACGCGGTCGTTGCTTTCTTT	CASSVDAVVAFF
TRBJ2-1	TRBV5-1	many	TRBD2	TGCGCCAGCAGCTTGTGGGGACTAGCGGGAGTTCCTCCCCCATACGAGCAGTTCTTC	CASSLWGLAGVPPPYEQFF
TRBJ2-3	TRBV27	-	-	TGTGCCAGCAGTTGGGCCAGCACAGATACGCAGTATTTT	CASSWASTDTQYF
TRBJ2-1	TRBV7-8	many	-	TGTGCCAGCAGCTTAGGAGATGAGCAGTTCTTC	CASSLGDEQFF
TRBJ2-5	TRBV20-1	many	-	TGCAGTGCTGCCCAGCGGCCCCAAGAGACCCAGTACTTC	CSAAQRPQETQYF
TRBJ2-2	TRBV7-2	many	-	TGTGCCAGCAGCCCTTACCGGCCCGACACCGGGGAGCTGTTTTTT	CASSPYRPDTGELFF
TRBJ2-3	TRBV6-5	many	TRBD2	TGTGCCAGCAGTTACTCGGCGGGAGTGCGGGATACGCAGTATTTT	CASSYSAGVRDTQYF
TRBJ2-7	TRBV5-1	many	TRBD2	TGCGCCAGCAGCTTGGAGCGGGGGGCCTACGAGCAGTACTTC	CASSLERGAYEQYF
TRBJ1-1	TRBV20-1	-	-	TGCAGTGCCCTTCCGTGGCCGCAGAACACTGAAGCTTTCTTT	CSALPWPQNTEAFF
TRBJ2-1	TRBV7-2	many	-	TGTGCCAGCAGCTTAATAGGGTACAATGAGCAGTTCTTC	CASSLIGYNEQFF
TRBJ1-1	TRBV10-3	many	TRBD1	TGTGCCATCAGTGGGACAGGAGGAAACACTGAAGCTTTCTTT	CAISGTGGNTEAFF
TRBJ1-2	TRBV12-3/TRBV12-4	many	TRBD1	TGTGCCAGCAGCCTCGACAGGGGAAAAAGTGGCTACACCTTC	CASSLDRGKSGYTF
TRBJ2-5	TRBV6-2/TRBV6-3	many	-	TGTGCCAGCAGTTTACTGGCAGGGGAGAAGACCCAGTACTTC	CASSLLAGEKTQYF
TRBJ2-7	TRBV5-1	many	-	TGCGCCAGCAGCAACGGGCCCTTGGACACCTACGAGCAGTACTTC	CASSNGPLDTYEQYF
TRBJ2-7	TRBV29-1	many	TRBD2	TGCAGCGTTGATACGCGGGGGATCGGGGATTACGAGCAGTACTTC	CSVDTRGIGDYEQYF
TRBJ2-3	TRBV5-5	medium-sized	-	TGTGCCAGCAGCTTGGAGTTCGCGGGGGCGGGGGATACGCAGTATTTT	CASSLEFAGAGDTQYF
TRBJ2-7	TRBV6-6	many	-	TGTGCCAGCAGTGGGCCCAGGATGTCCTACGAGCAGTACTTC	CASSGPRMSYEQYF
TRBJ2-3	TRBV7-2	-	-	TGTGCCAGCAGCTTAAGTTTTGGGGCAGATACGCAGTATTTT	CASSLSFGADTQYF
TRBJ2-1	TRBV7-9	many	-	TGTGCCAGCAGCCTTACCCAGTCCCTCTACAATGAGCAGTTCTTC	CASSLTQSLYNEQFF
TRBJ2-3	TRBV12-3/TRBV12-4	-	-	TGTGCCAGCAGTTTAGCTAGGTGGGATTGGGGAGATACGCAGTATTTT	CASSLARWDWGDTQYF
TRBJ2-7	TRBV18	many	-	TGTGCCAGCTCACCCACGGGGCCCCCCTCCTACGAGCAGTACTTC	CASSPTGPPSYEQYF
TRBJ2-2	TRBV3-1	many	-	TGTGCCAGCAGCCAGGGTCTAGCGAGGACCGGGGAGCTGTTTTTT	CASSQGLARTGELFF